Listed below are T cell receptor beta chains from one sample, sequenced in a study of blood T cell repertoires in COVID-19. The assay was immunoSEQ multiplex PCR, and TCRdb's table has in-frame clones only and misses some. There are 140,000 to 150,000 clones in the sample; more than 65% occur only once, and roughly 10% lies in the top ten. The specimen sequenced was peripheral blood. These receptor sequences come from a man aged 55 to 69 with active or convalescent COVID-19. Both conserved end residues are part of each CDR3. The order of the fields is clone size, V gene, D gene, J gene, CDR3 DNA, CDR3 protein. A D gene is named only where the DNA matches it firmly. Expanded clones are given a class, and other clones once, few, many or no size at all.

-,TRBV9,TRBD1,TRBJ2-3,TGTGCCAGCAGCCCTCCCCGGGACAGGGGGCCAGATACGCAGTATTTT,CASSPPRDRGPDTQYF
-,TRBV27,TRBD1,TRBJ1-1,TGTGCCAGCATTCCAGGGGGCGCGGGCACTGAAGCTTTCTTT,CASIPGGAGTEAFF
-,TRBV15,TRBD2,TRBJ2-7,TGTGCCACCAGCAGAGGAGTTACTAGCGGGGGTTACGAGCAGTACTTC,CATSRGVTSGGYEQYF
-,TRBV6-5,TRBD1,TRBJ1-1,TGTGCCAGCACCACGGACAGGGGAAGCACTGAAGCTTTCTTT,CASTTDRGSTEAFF
few,TRBV19,-,TRBJ1-2,TGTGCCAGTAGTCCAGAGTCCGGGGACTTAAACTATGGCTACACCTTC,CASSPESGDLNYGYTF
-,TRBV9,-,TRBJ2-5,TGTGCCAGCAGCGTAGGTTTTAGTATGGAGACCCAGTACTTC,CASSVGFSMETQYF
few,TRBV12-5,-,TRBJ1-1,TGTGCTAGTGCGCCCGGGTTGAACACTGAAGCTTTCTTT,CASAPGLNTEAFF
-,TRBV5-1,-,TRBJ1-3,TGCGCCAGCAGCCCGGACGGGGTATTTGGAAACACCATATATTTT,CASSPDGVFGNTIYF
-,TRBV29-1,-,TRBJ1-1,TGCAGCTCGCCGGGGCGGGAGAACACTGAAGCTTTCTTT,CSSPGRENTEAFF
once,TRBV12-3/TRBV12-4,TRBD1,TRBJ1-2,TGTGCCAGCAGAACCGGGACAGACTATGGCTACACCTTC,CASRTGTDYGYTF